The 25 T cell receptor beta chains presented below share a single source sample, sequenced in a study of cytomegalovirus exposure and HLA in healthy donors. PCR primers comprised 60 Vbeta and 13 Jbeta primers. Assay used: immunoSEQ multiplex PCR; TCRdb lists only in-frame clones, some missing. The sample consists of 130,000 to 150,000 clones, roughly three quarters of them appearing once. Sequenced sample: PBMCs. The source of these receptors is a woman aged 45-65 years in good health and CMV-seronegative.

CDR3 loop: CASSLVLDLGGYTF. CDR3 bases: TGCGCCAGCAGCTTGGTTTTAGACCTCGGGGGCTACACCTTC. V gene TRBV5-1 combines with J gene TRBJ1-2, with no clear D. This CDR3 has 14 residues. The V end was cut by 0 bases, the J end by 8 bases, with 14 bases between. In germline, CDR1 is SGHRS, CDR2 YFSETQ.

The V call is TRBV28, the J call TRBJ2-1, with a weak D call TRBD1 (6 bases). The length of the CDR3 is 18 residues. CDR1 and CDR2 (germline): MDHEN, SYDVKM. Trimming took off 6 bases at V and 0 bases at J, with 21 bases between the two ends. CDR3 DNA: TGTGCCAGCAGCCTGGGGGCTAGCACAAGAAGCTCCTACAATGAGCAGTTCTTC. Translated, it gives CASSLGASTRSSYNEQFF.

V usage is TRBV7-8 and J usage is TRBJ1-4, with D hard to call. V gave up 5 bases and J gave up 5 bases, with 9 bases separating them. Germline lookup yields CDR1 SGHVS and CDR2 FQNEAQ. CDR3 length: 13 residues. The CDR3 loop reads CASSPGNNEKLFF. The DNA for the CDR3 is TGTGCCAGCAGCCCCGGGAACAATGAAAAACTGTTTTTT.

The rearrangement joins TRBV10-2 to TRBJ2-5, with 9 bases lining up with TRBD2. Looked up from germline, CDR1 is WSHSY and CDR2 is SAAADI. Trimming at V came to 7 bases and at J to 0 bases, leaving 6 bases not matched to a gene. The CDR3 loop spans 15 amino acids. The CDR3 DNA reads TGCGCCAGCAATCCGGGACTAGCCTACCAAGAGACCCAGTACTTC. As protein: CASNPGLAYQETQYF.

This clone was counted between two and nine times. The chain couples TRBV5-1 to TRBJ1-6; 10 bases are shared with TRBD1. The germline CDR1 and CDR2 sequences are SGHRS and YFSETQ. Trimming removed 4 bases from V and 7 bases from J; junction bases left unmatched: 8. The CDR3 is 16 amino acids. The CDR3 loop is CASSPRQGAENSPLHF. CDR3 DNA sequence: TGCGCCAGCAGCCCTCGACAGGGGGCAGAGAATTCACCCCTCCACTTT.

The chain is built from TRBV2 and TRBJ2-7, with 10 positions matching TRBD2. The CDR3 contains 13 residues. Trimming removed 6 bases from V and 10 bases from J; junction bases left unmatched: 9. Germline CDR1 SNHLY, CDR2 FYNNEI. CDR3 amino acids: CASRGGLANPQYF. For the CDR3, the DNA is TGTGCCAGCAGGGGGGGACTAGCGAATCCCCAGTACTTC.

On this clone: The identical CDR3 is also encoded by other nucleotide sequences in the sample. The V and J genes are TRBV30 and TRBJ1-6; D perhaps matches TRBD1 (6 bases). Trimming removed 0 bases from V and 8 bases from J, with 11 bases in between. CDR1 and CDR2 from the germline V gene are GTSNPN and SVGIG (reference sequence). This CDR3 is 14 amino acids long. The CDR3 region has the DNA TGTGCCTGGAGTGTTCGGGGGGCGGATTCACCCCTCCACTTT. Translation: CAWSVRGADSPLHF.

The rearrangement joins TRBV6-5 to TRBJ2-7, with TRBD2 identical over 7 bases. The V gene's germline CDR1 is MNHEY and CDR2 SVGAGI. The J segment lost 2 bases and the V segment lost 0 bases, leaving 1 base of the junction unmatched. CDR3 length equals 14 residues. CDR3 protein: CASSYSGTTYEQYF. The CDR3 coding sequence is TGTGCCAGCAGTTACTCTGGGACTACCTACGAGCAGTACTTC.

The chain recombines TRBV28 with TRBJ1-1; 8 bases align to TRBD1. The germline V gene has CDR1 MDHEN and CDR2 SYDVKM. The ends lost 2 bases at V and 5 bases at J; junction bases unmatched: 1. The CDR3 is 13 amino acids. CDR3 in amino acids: CASSLDRGTEAFF. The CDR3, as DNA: TGTGCCAGCAGTTTAGACAGGGGAACTGAAGCTTTCTTT.

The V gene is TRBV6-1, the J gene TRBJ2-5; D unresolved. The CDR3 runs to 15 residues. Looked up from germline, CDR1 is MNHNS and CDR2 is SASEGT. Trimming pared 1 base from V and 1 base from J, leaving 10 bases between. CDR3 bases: TGTGCCAGCAGTGAAGACCCGGGTGCCCAAGAGACCCAGTACTTC. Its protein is CASSEDPGAQETQYF.

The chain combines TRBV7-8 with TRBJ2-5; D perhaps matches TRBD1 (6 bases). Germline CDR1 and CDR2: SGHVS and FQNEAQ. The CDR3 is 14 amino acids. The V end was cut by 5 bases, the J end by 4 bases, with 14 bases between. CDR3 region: CASSRNGGRETQYF. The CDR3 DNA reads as TGTGCCAGCAGCCGTAATGGGGGCCGAGAGACCCAGTACTTC.

The chain's CDR3 is CAWTGVPDSPLHF. CDR3 DNA sequence: TGTGCCTGGACGGGGGTGCCGGACTCACCCCTCCACTTT. The chain couples TRBV30 to TRBJ1-6; D perhaps matches TRBD1 (5 bases). Per germline, CDR1 GTSNPN and CDR2 SVGIG (reference sequence). The CDR3 is made up of 13 amino acids. Trimming removed 4 bases at V and 10 bases at J, with 14 bases between.

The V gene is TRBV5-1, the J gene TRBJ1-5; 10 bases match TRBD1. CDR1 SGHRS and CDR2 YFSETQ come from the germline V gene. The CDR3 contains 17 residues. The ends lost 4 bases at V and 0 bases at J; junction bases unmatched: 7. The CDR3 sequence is CASSPGTGDRSNQPQHF. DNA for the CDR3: TGCGCCAGCAGCCCAGGGACAGGGGATCGTAGCAATCAGCCCCAGCATTTT.

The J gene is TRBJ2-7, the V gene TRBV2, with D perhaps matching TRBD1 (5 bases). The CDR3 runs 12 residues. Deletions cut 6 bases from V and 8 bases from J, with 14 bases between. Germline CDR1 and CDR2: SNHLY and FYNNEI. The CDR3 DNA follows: TGTGCCAGCAGGTCAGGGCTCGACAAGCAGTACTTC. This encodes CASRSGLDKQYF.

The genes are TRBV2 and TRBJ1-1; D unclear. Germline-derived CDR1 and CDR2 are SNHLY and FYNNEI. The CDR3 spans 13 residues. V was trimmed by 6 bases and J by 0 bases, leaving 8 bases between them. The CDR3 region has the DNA TGTGCCAGCAGCCAGATGATGAACACTGAAGCTTTCTTT. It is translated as CASSQMMNTEAFF.

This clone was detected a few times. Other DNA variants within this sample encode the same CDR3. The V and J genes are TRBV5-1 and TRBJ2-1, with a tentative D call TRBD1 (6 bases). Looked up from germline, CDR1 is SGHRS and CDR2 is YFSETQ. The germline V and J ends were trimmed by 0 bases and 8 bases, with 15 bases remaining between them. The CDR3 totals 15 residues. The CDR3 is CASSLGGLLEYEQFF. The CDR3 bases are TGCGCCAGCAGCTTGGGGGGGCTATTGGAGTATGAGCAGTTCTTC.

The CDR3 spells CSVDVQGAETQYF. DNA for the CDR3: TGCAGCGTTGACGTACAGGGGGCTGAGACCCAGTACTTC. This chain uses TRBV29-1 with TRBJ2-5; 9 positions agree with TRBD1. CDR1 is SQVTM and CDR2 is ANQGSEA in the germline V gene. Trimming at V came to 3 bases and at J to 5 bases, leaving 4 bases not matched to a gene. This CDR3 spans 13 amino acids.

The CDR3 DNA follows: TGTGCCAGCAGAAATTCAGGGGGGACGGGAGCTTTCTTT. It codes for CASRNSGGTGAFF. V is TRBV2 and J is TRBJ1-1, with 7 bases identical to TRBD1. The CDR3 sequence is 13 residues long. Trimming cost V 6 bases and J 10 bases; bases outside gene matches: 11. Looked up from germline, CDR1 is SNHLY and CDR2 is FYNNEI.

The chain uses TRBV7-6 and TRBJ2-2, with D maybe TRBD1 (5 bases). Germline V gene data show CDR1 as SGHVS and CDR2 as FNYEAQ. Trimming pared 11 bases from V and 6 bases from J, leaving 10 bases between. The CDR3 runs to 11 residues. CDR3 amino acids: CASTESGELFF. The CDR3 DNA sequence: TGTGCCTCGACAGAGTCCGGGGAGCTGTTTTTT.

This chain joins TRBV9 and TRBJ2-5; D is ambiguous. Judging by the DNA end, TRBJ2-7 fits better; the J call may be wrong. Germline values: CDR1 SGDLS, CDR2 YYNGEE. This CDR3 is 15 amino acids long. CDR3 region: CASSVSAGSSYEQYF. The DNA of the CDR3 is TGTGCCAGCAGCGTATCGGCAGGAAGTTCCTACGAGCAGTACTTC.

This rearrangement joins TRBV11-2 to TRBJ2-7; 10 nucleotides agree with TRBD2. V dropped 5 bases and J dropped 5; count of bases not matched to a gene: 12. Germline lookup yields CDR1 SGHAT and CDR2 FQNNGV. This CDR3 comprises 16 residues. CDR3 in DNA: TGTGCCAGCAGCGCAACCGGGACTAGCGAAAGTCACGAGCAGTACTTC. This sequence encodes CASSATGTSESHEQYF.

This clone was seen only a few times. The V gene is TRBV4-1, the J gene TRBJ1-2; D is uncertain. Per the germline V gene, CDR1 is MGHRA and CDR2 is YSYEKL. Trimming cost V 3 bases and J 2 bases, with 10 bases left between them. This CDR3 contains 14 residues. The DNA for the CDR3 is TGCGCCAGCAGCCACCCCCGAGGGAACTATGGCTACACCTTC. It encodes CASSHPRGNYGYTF.

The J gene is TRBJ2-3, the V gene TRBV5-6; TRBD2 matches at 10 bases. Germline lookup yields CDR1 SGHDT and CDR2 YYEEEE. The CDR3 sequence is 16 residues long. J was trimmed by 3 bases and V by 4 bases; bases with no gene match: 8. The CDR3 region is CASSLTTSGVTDTQYF. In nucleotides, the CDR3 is TGTGCCAGCAGCCTCACAACTAGCGGGGTAACAGATACGCAGTATTTT.

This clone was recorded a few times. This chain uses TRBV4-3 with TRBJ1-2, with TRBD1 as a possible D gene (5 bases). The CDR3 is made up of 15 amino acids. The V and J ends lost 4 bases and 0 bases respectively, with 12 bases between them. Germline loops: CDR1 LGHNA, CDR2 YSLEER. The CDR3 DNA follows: TGCGCCAGCAGCCCCCTTAGGGGCTCTAACTATGGCTACACCTTC. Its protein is CASSPLRGSNYGYTF.

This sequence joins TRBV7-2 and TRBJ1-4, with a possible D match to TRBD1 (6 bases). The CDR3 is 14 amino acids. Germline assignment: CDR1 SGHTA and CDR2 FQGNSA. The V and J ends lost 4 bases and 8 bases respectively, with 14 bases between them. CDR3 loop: CASSSGGASEKLFF. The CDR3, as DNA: TGTGCCAGCAGCTCCGGGGGGGCTAGCGAAAAACTGTTTTTT.